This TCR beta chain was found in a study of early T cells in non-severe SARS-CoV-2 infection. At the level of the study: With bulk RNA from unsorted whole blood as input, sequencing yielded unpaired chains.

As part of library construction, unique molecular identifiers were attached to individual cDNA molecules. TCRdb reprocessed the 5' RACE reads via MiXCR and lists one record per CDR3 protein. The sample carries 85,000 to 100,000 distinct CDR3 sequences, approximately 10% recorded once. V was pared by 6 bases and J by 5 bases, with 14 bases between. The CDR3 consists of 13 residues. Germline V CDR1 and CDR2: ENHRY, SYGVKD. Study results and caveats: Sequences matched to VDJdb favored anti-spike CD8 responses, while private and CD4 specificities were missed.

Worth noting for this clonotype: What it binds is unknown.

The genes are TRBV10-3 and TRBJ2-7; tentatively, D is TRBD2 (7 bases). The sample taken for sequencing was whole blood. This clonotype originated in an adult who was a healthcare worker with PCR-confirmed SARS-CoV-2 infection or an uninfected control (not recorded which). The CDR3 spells CAISRGGSDEQYF. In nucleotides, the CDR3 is TGTGCCATCAGCAGGGGCGGGAGTGACGAGCAGTACTTC.